This is a list of T cell receptor beta chains from one sample in a study of blood T cell repertoires in COVID-19. Repertoires were generated with immunoSEQ multiplex PCR, while TCRdb's copy carries only in-frame clones and drops some. The sample includes hundreds of thousands of clones, roughly 86% of them seen just once. The sequenced sample was peripheral blood. The source of these receptors is a woman aged 30 to 39 with acute or convalescent COVID-19. Each CDR3 is given with its conserved first and last residue. D genes are given only for firm matches. Clone size, where shown, is once, few, many, or a class for clones that have expanded.

cdr3_length	clone_size	d_call	v_call	j_call	cdr3_aa	cdr3_nt
14	few	TRBD1	TRBV14	TRBJ2-5	CASSYWDRQETQYF	TGTGCCAGCAGCTACTGGGACAGGCAAGAGACCCAGTACTTC
19	.	TRBD1	TRBV19	TRBJ2-3	CASSRTGQEAGTDTDTQYF	TGTGCCAGTAGCCGGACGGGACAGGAAGCCGGGACAGACACAGATACGCAGTATTTT
17	.	TRBD1	TRBV27	TRBJ2-2	CASSLVRTGSNTGELFF	TGTGCCAGCAGTTTAGTTCGGACAGGATCGAACACCGGGGAGCTGTTTTTT
11	once	.	TRBV20-1	TRBJ2-5	CSARQEETQYF	TGCAGTGCAAGACAGGAAGAGACCCAGTACTTC
16	few	TRBD1	TRBV12-5	TRBJ2-7	CASGPARGGAVYEQYF	TGTGCTAGTGGTCCCGCCCGAGGGGGCGCAGTCTACGAGCAGTACTTC
14	few	.	TRBV10-3	TRBJ1-2	CAISERGVGGGYTF	TGTGCCATCAGTGAGCGGGGGGTTGGCGGGGGCTACACCTTC
13	.	.	TRBV11-2	TRBJ2-1	CASSITPDNEQFF	TGTGCCAGCAGCATAACACCCGACAATGAGCAGTTCTTC
15	.	.	TRBV18	TRBJ1-2	CASSPSRGGNYGYTF	TGTGCCAGCTCCCCCTCCCGGGGGGGGAACTATGGCTACACCTTC
14	.	TRBD1	TRBV5-1	TRBJ1-4	CASSQGQAFEKLFF	TGCGCCAGCAGCCAAGGACAGGCCTTTGAAAAACTGTTTTTT
16	.	.	TRBV6-5	TRBJ2-2	CASSYSRTRGTGELFF	TGTGCCAGCAGTTACTCCCGGACTAGGGGGACCGGGGAGCTGTTTTTT
15	.	TRBD1	TRBV24-1	TRBJ2-5	CATSLWDRGKETQYF	TGTGCCACCAGTTTATGGGACAGGGGTAAAGAGACCCAGTACTTC
18	.	TRBD2	TRBV7-9	TRBJ2-1	CASSPRTSGNPTVNEQFF	TGTGCCAGCAGCCCACGGACTAGCGGGAACCCAACGGTCAATGAGCAGTTCTTC
16	.	.	TRBV9	TRBJ2-6	CASSVNSRSGANVLTF	TGTGCCAGCAGCGTAAATTCGCGCTCTGGGGCCAACGTCCTGACTTTC
14	.	TRBD2	TRBV9	TRBJ2-2	CASAGRANTGELFF	TGTGCCAGCGCCGGGAGGGCCAACACCGGGGAGCTGTTTTTT
13	.	TRBD1	TRBV29-1	TRBJ2-5	CSVAGTAQETQYF	TGCAGCGTGGCAGGGACAGCTCAAGAGACCCAGTACTTC
14	.	TRBD1	TRBV9	TRBJ2-1	CASSHGQGLNEQFF	TGTGCCAGCAGCCACGGACAGGGGTTGAATGAGCAGTTCTTC